Shown below are 5 T cell receptor beta chains from a single sample sequenced in a study of blood T cell repertoires in COVID-19. TCRdb's copy holds only in-frame clones and misses some; the assay was immunoSEQ multiplex PCR. The sample has about 370,000 clones, nearly 90% seen once. The sample consisted of peripheral blood. The receptors derive from a young man with active or convalescent COVID-19.

The gene calls are TRBV5-1 and TRBJ2-7; a weak D match, TRBD1 (6 bases). The CDR3 contains 14 residues. Germline CDR1 SGHRS, CDR2 YFSETQ. V was shortened by 7 bases and J by 2 bases, with 16 bases between the two germline ends. The CDR3 region is CASGGVGTTYEQYF. The CDR3, as DNA: TGCGCCAGCGGTGGGGTCGGGACAACCTACGAGCAGTACTTC.

In nucleotides, the CDR3 is TGTGCCAGTAGGGACAGGGGGCGAAATGAGAACACCATATATTTT. This sequence encodes CASRDRGRNENTIYF. This chain joins TRBV19 and TRBJ1-3; 11 bases fit TRBD1. J lost 7 bases, V lost 6 bases, and 8 bases had no gene match. CDR1 and CDR2 from the germline V gene are LNHDA and SQIVND (reference sequence). The CDR3 is 15 amino acids.

The chain has TRBV5-1 and TRBJ1-6; D unclear. Germline V lookup: CDR1 SGHRS, CDR2 YFSETQ. V lost 5 bases, J lost 8 bases, and 14 bases lay in between. The CDR3 is 14 residues long. Here the CDR3 reads CASSKEGTYSPLHF. The DNA of the CDR3 is TGCGCCAGCAGTAAAGAGGGCACTTATTCACCCCTCCACTTT.

This chain uses TRBV6-1 with TRBJ1-3; TRBD1 matches at 10 bases. This CDR3 comprises 17 residues. CDR1 and CDR2 (germline): MNHNS, SASEGT. Germline trimming cut 5 bases from V and 0 bases from J; bases unmatched to any gene: 7. CDR3 in amino acids: CASSKGGQGTSGNTIYF. The CDR3 bases are TGTGCCAGCAGTAAAGGGGGACAGGGGACCTCTGGAAACACCATATATTTT.

The chain uses TRBV7-2 and TRBJ2-7, with D unclear. The CDR3 covers 14 residues. Trimming took off 2 bases at V and 0 bases at J, with 8 bases between the two ends. The germline CDR1 and CDR2 sequences are SGHTA and FQGNSA. The CDR3 sequence is CASSLIPVSYEQYF. The CDR3 region has the DNA TGTGCCAGCAGCTTAATTCCGGTCTCCTACGAGCAGTACTTC.